The following is a T cell receptor beta chain sequence with its context. These data belong to a study of blood T cell repertoires in COVID-19. About the research overall: The United States, Italy and Spain provided the acute and convalescent COVID-19 samples.

The CDR3 sequence is 17 residues long. The trim removed 0 bases at V and 4 bases at J, leaving 6 bases unmatched. The germline gives CDR1 LNHDA, CDR2 SQIVND (reference sequence). Source study methods: Scientists estimated how many nucleated cells there were by amplifying reference gene primers. Generated by immunoSEQ multiplex PCR, the TCRdb table keeps only in-frame clones and is missing some. The DNA gave D and trimming, while V, J and clone size come from that table. The sample has around 370,000 clones, about nine tenths seen once; the top ten hold just under 6.5%. Sequencing was carried out using peripheral blood. This clonotype originated in a woman aged 45-59 years with COVID-19, enrolled during active disease. The V call is TRBV19, the J call TRBJ2-7; 13 nucleotides agree with TRBD2. CDR3 coding DNA: TGTGCCAGTAGTATAGACCCGGGACTAGCGGGACGGTACGAGCAGTACTTC. This translates into CASSIDPGLAGRYEQYF.